This TCR beta chain stems from a study of blood T cell repertoires in COVID-19. Across the whole study: The cDNA or gDNA used as material had been derived from T cells, B-cell-depleted T cells, or PBMCs.

In the study's own analysis: Amplifying reference gene primers gave estimates of nucleated cell counts. Method: immunoSEQ multiplex PCR; TCRdb's copy keeps in-frame clones and lacks some. From that table come the V and J calls and clone size; the DNA was used to work out D and trimming. The table lists approximately 230,000 clones, 86% of them singletons. The V end was cut by 0 bases, the J end by 6 bases, with 14 bases between. Germline CDR1 reads MNHNS; CDR2 reads SASEGT. The CDR3 extends over 15 amino acids. The gene calls are TRBV6-1 and TRBJ1-2, with D tentatively TRBD1 (5 bases). Sequenced input: peripheral blood. This sequence was found in a man aged 30 to 45 who had recovered from COVID-19. The DNA of the CDR3 is TGTGCCAGCAGTGAAGCGCAAGGCAGGGTCGATGGCTACACCTTC. As protein: CASSEAQGRVDGYTF.